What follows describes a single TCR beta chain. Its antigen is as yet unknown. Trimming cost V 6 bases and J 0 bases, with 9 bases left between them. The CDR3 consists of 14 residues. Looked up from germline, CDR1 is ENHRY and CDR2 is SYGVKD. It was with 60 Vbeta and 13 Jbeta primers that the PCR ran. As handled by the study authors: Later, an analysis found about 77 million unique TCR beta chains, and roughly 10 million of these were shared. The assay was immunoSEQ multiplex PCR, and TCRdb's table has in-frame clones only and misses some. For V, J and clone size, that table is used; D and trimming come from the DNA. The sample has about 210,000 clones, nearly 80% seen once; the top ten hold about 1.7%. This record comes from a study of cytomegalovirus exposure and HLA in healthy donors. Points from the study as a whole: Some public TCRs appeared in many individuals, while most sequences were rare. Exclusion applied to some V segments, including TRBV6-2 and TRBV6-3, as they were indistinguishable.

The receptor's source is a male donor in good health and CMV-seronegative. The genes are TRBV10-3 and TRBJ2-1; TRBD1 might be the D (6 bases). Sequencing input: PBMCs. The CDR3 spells CAIRGGSSYNEQFF. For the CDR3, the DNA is TGTGCCATCAGAGGGGGAAGCTCCTACAATGAGCAGTTCTTC.